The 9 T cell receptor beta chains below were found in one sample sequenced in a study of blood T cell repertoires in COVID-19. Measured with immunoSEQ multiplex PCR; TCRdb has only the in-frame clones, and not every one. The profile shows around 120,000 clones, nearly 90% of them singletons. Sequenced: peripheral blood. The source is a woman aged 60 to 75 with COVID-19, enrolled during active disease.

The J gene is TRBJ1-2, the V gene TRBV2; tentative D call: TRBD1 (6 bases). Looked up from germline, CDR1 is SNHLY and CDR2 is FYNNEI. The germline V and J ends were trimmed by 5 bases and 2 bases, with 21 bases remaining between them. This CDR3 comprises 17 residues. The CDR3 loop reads CASSTKTDSPYNYGYTF. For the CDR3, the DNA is TGTGCCAGCAGTACTAAGACGGACAGCCCCTACAACTATGGCTACACCTTC. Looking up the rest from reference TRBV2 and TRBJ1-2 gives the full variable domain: EPEVTQTPSHQVTQMGQEVILRCVPISNHLYFYWYRQILGQKVEFLVSFYNNEISEKSEIFDDQFSVERPDGSNFTLKIRSTKLEDSAMYFCASSTKTDSPYNYGYTFGSGTRLTVV.

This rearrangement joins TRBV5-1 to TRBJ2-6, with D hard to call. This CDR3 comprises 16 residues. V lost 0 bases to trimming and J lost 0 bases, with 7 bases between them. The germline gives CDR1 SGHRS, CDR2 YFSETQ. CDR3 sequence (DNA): TGCGCCAGCAGCTTGGGCACAGCCTCTGGGGCCAACGTCCTGACTTTC. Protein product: CASSLGTASGANVLTF.

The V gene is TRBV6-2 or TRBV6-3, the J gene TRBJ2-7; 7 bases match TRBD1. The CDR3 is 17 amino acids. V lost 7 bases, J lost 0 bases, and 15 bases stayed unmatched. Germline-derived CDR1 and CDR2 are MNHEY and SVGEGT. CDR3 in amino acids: CASTPGPRDSSSYEQYF. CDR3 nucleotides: TGTGCCAGCACCCCCGGCCCAAGGGACAGTAGCTCCTACGAGCAGTACTTC.

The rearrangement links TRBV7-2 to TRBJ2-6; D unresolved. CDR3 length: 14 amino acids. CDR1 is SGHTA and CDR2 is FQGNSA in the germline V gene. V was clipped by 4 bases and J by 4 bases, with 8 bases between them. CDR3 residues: CASSSAFGANVLTF. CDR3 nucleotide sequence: TGTGCCAGCAGCTCCGCGTTCGGGGCCAACGTCCTGACTTTC.

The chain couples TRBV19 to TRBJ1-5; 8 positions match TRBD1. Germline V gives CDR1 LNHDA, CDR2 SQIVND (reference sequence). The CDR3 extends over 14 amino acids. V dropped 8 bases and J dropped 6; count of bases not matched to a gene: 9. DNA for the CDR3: TGTGCCAGTCAAGGACAGGGAGCGGTTCAGCCCCAGCATTTT. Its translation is CASQGQGAVQPQHF.

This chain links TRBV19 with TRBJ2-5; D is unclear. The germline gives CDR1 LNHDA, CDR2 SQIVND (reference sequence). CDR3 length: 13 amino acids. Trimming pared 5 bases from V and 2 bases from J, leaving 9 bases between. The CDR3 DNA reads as TGTGCCAGTAGTGTGAGGCAGCAAGAGACCCAGTACTTC. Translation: CASSVRQQETQYF.

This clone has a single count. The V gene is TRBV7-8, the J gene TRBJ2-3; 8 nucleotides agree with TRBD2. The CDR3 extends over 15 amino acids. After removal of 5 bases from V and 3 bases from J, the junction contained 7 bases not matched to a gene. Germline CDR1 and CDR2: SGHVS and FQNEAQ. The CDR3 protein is CASSPGGARTDTQYF. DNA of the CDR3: TGTGCCAGCAGCCCCGGGGGGGCAAGAACAGATACGCAGTATTTT.

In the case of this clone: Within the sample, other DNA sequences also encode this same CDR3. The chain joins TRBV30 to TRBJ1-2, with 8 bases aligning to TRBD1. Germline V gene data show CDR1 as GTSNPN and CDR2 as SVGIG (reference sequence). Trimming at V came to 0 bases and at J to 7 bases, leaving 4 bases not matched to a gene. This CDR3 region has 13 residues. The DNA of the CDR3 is TGTGCCTGGAGTGTTCAGGGGGCTGGTGGCTACACCTTC. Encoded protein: CAWSVQGAGGYTF.

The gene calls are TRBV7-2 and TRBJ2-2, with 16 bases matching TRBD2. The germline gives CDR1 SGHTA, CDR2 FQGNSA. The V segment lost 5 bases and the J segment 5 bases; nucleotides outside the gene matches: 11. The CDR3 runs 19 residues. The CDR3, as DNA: TGTGCCAGCAGCAAGTCCTCCGGGACTAGCGGGGGGGCAACCGGGGAGCTGTTTTTT. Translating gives CASSKSSGTSGGATGELFF.